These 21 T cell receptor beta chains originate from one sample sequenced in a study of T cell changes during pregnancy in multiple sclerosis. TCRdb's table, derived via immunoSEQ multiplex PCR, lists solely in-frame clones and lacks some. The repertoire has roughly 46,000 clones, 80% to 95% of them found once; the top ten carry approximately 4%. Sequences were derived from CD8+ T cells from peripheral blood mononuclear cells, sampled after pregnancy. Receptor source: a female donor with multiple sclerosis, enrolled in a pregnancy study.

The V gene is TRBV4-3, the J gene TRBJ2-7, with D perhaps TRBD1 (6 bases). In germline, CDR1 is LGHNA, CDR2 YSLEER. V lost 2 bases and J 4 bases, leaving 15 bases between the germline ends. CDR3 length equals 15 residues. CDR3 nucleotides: TGCGCCAGCAGCCAAACAGGGAAAGGGGATTACGAGCAGTACTTC. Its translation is CASSQTGKGDYEQYF.

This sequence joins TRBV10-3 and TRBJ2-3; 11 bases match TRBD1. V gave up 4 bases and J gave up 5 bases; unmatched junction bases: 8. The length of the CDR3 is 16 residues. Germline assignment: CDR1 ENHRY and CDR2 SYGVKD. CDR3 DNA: TGTGCCATCAGTGTGACCGGGACAGGGGGGATAGATACGCAGTATTTT. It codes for CAISVTGTGGIDTQYF.

CDR3 amino acids: CAWSPQYNEQFF. DNA of the CDR3: TGTGCCTGGAGTCCCCAGTACAATGAGCAGTTCTTC. The gene calls are TRBV30 and TRBJ2-1; no clear D gene. CDR1 and CDR2 from the germline V gene are GTSNPN and SVGIG (reference sequence). V gave up 2 bases and J gave up 4 bases, with 6 bases separating them. The CDR3 contains 12 residues.

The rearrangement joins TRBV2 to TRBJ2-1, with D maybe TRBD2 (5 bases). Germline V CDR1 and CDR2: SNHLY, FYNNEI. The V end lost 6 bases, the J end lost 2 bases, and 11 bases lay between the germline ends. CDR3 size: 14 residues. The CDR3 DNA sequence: TGTGCCAGCAGCACGAACGGGGCCTACAATGAGCAGTTCTTC. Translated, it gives CASSTNGAYNEQFF.

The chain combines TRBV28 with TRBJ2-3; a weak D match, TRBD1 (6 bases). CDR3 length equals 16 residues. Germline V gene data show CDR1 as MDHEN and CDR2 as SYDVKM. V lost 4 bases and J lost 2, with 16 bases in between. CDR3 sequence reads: CASSSRQASHTDTQYF. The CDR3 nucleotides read TGTGCCAGCAGTTCCAGACAGGCATCGCACACAGATACGCAGTATTTT.

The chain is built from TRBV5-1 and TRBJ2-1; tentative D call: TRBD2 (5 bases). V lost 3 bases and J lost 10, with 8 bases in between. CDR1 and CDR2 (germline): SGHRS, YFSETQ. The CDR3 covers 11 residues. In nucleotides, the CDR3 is TGCGCCAGCAGCTGGAGAGGGGAGCAGTTCTTC. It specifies CASSWRGEQFF.

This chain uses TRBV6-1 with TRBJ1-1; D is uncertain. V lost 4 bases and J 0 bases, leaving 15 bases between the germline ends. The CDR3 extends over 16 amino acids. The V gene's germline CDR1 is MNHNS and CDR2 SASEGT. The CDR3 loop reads CASSVGPEDLNTEAFF. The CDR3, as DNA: TGTGCCAGCAGTGTCGGGCCCGAGGACTTGAACACTGAAGCTTTCTTT.

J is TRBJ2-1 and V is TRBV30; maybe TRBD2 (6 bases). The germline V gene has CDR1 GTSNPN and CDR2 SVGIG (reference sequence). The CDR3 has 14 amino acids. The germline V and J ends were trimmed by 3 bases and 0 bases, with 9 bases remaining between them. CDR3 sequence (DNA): TGTGCCTGGAGGGAGGGTAGCTCCTACAATGAGCAGTTCTTC. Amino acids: CAWREGSSYNEQFF.

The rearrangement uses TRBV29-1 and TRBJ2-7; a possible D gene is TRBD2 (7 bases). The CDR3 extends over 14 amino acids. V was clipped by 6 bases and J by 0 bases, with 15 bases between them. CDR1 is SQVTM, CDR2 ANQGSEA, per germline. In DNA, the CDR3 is TGCAGCGTCCGAGAGGGGGGGGGCTCCTACGAGCAGTACTTC. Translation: CSVREGGGSYEQYF.

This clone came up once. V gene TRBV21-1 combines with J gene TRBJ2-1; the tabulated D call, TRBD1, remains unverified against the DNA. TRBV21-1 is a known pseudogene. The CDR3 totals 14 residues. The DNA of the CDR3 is TGTGCCATCCCGCAGGGAAGGGGATACAATGAGCAGTTCTTC. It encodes CAIPQGRGYNEQFF.

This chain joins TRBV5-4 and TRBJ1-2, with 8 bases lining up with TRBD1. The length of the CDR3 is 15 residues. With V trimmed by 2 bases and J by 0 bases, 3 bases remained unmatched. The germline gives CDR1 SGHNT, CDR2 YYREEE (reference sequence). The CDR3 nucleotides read TGTGCCAGCAGCTTAGGGACAGGCGCTAACTATGGCTACACCTTC. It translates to CASSLGTGANYGYTF.

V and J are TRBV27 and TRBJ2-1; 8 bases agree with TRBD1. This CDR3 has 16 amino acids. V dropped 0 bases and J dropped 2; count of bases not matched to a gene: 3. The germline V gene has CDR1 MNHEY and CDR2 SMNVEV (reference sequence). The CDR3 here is CASSLSNRGTYNEQFF. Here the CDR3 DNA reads TGTGCCAGCAGTTTATCGAACAGGGGGACCTACAATGAGCAGTTCTTC.

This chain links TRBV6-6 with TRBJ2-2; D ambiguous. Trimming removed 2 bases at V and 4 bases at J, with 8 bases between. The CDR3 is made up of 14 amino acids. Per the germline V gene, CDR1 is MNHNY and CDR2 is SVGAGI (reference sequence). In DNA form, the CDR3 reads TGTGCCAGCAGTTACGTATCTAGCACCGGGGAGCTGTTTTTT. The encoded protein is CASSYVSSTGELFF.

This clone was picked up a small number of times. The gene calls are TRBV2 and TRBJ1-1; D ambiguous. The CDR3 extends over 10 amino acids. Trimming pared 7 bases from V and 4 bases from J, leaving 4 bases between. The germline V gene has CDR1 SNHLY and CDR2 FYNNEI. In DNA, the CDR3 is TGTGCCAGCACTAGCACTGAAGCTTTCTTT. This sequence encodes CASTSTEAFF.

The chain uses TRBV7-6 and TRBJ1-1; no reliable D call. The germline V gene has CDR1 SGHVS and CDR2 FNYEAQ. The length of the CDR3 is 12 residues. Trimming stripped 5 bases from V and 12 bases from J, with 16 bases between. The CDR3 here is CASSPDSRVPFF. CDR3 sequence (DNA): TGTGCCAGCAGCCCAGACTCCCGAGTACCTTTCTTT. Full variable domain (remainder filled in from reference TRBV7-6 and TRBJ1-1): GAGVSQSPRYKVTKRGQDVALRCDPISGHVSLYWYRQALGQGPEFLTYFNYEAQQDKSGLPNDRFSAERPEGSISTLTIQRTEQRDSAMYRCASSPDSRVPFFGQGTRLTVV.

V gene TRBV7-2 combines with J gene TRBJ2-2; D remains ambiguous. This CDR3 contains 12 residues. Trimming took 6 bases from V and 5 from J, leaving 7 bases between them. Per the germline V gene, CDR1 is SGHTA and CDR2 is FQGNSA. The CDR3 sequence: CASRPSTGELFF. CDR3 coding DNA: TGTGCCAGCAGACCTAGTACCGGGGAGCTGTTTTTT.

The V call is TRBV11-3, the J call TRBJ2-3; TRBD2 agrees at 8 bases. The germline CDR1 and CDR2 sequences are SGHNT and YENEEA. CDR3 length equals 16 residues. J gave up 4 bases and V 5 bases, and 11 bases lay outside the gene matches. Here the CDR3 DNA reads TGTGCCAGCAGCCCGGCTACGACGGGGGGGTCAGATACGCAGTATTTT. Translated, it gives CASSPATTGGSDTQYF.

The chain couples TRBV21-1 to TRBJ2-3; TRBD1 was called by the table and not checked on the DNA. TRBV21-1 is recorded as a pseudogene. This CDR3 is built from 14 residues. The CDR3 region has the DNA TGTGCCAGCAGCAGAGACAGGGGTCAAGATACGCAGTATTTT. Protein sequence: CASSRDRGQDTQYF.

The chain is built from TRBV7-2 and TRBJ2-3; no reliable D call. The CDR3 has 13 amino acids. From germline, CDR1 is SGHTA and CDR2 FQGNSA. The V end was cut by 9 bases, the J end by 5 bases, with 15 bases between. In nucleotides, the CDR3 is TGTGCCAGAAACGAATTACAGAAAGATACGCAGTATTTT. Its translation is CARNELQKDTQYF.

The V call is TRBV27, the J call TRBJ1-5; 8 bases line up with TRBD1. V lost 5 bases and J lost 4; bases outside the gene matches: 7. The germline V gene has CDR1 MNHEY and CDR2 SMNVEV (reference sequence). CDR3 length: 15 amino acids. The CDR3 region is CASSARTGPNQPQHF. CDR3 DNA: TGTGCCAGCAGTGCCCGGACAGGGCCAAATCAGCCCCAGCATTTT.

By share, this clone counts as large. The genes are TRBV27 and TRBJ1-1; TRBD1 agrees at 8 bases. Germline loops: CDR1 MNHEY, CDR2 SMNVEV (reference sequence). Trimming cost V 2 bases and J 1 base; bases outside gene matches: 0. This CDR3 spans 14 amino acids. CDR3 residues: CASSLQGANTEAFF. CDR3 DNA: TGTGCCAGCAGTTTACAGGGGGCGAACACTGAAGCTTTCTTT.